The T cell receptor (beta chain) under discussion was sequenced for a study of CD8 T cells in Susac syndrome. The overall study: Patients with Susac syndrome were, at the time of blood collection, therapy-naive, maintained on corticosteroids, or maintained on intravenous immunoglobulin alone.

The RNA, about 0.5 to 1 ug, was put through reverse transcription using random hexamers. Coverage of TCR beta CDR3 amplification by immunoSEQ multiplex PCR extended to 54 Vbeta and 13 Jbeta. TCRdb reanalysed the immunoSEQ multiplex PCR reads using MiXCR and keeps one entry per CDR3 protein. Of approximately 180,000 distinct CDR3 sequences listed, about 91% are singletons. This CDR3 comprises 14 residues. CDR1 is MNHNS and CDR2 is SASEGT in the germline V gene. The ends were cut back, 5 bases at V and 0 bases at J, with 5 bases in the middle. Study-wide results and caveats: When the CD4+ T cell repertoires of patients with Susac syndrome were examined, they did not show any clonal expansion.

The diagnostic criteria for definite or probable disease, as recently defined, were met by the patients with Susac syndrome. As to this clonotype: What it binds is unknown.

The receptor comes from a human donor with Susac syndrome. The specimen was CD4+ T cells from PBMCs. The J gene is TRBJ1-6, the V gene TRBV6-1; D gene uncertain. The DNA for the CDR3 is TGTGCCAGCAGTTCGGACTCCTATAATTCACCCCTCCACTTT. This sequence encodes CASSSDSYNSPLHF.